The 13 T cell receptor beta chains presented below share a single source sample, sequenced in a study of cytomegalovirus exposure and HLA in healthy donors. The study ran its PCR with 60 Vbeta and 13 Jbeta primers. TCRdb keeps only in-frame clones here, not all; method: immunoSEQ multiplex PCR. The data show 200,000 to 250,000 clones, around 76% seen once. Sequencing used PBMCs. The receptors stem from a woman aged 40 to 55 in good health and CMV-seropositive.

This rearrangement joins TRBV6-4 to TRBJ1-2; 9 bases fit TRBD1. The CDR3 is 16 amino acids. V trimming: 3 bases; J trimming: 4 bases; junction bases outside the gene matches: 9. Germline assignment: CDR1 MRHNA and CDR2 SNTAGT. CDR3 bases: TGTGCCAGCAGTGATCTCCCGGGACAGGGCCTCTATGGCTACACCTTC. It translates to CASSDLPGQGLYGYTF.

The J gene is TRBJ1-2, the V gene TRBV7-3; D is unclear. The germline V gene has CDR1 SGHTA and CDR2 FQGTGA. The CDR3 consists of 14 residues. V was shortened by 0 bases and J by 1 base, with 6 bases between the two germline ends. Here the CDR3 DNA reads TGTGCCAGCAGCTTAACAGAGAGTAACTATGGCTACACCTTC. Translated: CASSLTESNYGYTF.

The chain carries TRBV9 and TRBJ2-1, with 12 nucleotides matching TRBD2. Unmatched junction bases numbered 0, after V lost 2 bases and J lost 6 bases. The V gene's germline CDR1 is SGDLS and CDR2 YYNGEE. The CDR3 length is 14 residues. As DNA, the CDR3 is TGTGCCAGCAGCGTGACTAGCGGGAGCAATGAGCAGTTCTTC. Its translation: CASSVTSGSNEQFF.

This rearrangement joins TRBV5-1 to TRBJ2-6; 7 bases line up with TRBD1. The CDR3 length is 15 residues. V gave up 4 bases and J gave up 2 bases; unmatched junction bases: 3. The germline V gene has CDR1 SGHRS and CDR2 YFSETQ. The CDR3 nucleotides are TGCGCCAGCAGCGCCACAGGGGCTGGGGCCAACGTCCTGACTTTC. Its translation: CASSATGAGANVLTF.

This chain links TRBV5-1 with TRBJ2-5, with TRBD2 identical over 11 bases. The CDR3 totals 17 residues. The germline CDR1 and CDR2 sequences are SGHRS and YFSETQ. With 3 bases clipped from V and 1 base from J, the junction kept 8 bases outside the gene matches. This CDR3 reads CASSSHGTSGFQETQYF. The CDR3 nucleotides read TGCGCCAGCAGCTCTCATGGGACTAGCGGATTCCAAGAGACCCAGTACTTC.

Here the CDR3 reads CASSTGLAVASTDTQYF. The CDR3 region has the DNA TGCGCCAGCAGCACCGGACTAGCGGTTGCTAGCACAGATACGCAGTATTTT. This chain links TRBV5-1 with TRBJ2-3, with TRBD2 identical over 10 bases. From germline, CDR1 is SGHRS and CDR2 YFSETQ. This CDR3 comprises 17 residues. J lost 0 bases, V lost 4 bases, and 8 bases had no gene match.

In nucleotides, the CDR3 is TGTGCCAGCAGCTTAGGACAGGGGCCCGGATATGGCTACACCTTC. Protein sequence: CASSLGQGPGYGYTF. This chain joins TRBV7-2 and TRBJ1-2; 8 bases are a match to TRBD1. The V gene end was trimmed by 1 base and the J gene end by 5 bases; junction bases not matched to a gene: 6. CDR1 is SGHTA and CDR2 is FQGNSA in the germline V gene. There are 15 residues in the CDR3.

The chain links TRBV6-4 to TRBJ1-5, with D tentatively TRBD1 (6 bases). The ends were cut back, 8 bases at V and 11 bases at J, with 19 bases in the middle. CDR3 length equals 13 residues. Looked up from germline, CDR1 is MRHNA and CDR2 is SNTAGT. The CDR3 loop is CASSPLGGPAQHF. Written as DNA, the CDR3 is TGTGCCAGCTCCCCTCTCGGGGGGCCGGCCCAGCATTTT.

This rearrangement joins TRBV5-1 to TRBJ2-1; no firm D call. CDR3 length: 14 amino acids. Germline lookup yields CDR1 SGHRS and CDR2 YFSETQ. The V and J ends lost 0 bases and 1 base respectively, with 5 bases between them. The CDR3 sequence is CASSLAVSYNEQFF. In nucleotides, the CDR3 is TGCGCCAGCAGCTTGGCTGTTTCCTACAATGAGCAGTTCTTC. Looking up the rest from reference TRBV5-1 and TRBJ2-1 gives the full variable domain: KAGVTQTPRYLIKTRGQQVTLSCSPISGHRSVSWYQQTPGQGLQFLFEYFSETQRNKGNFPGRFSGRQFSNSRSEMNVSTLELGDSALYLCASSLAVSYNEQFFGPGTRLTVL.

The chain joins TRBV11-3 to TRBJ1-2; 7 nucleotides agree with TRBD1. J was trimmed by 6 bases and V by 5 bases; bases with no gene match: 9. Germline values: CDR1 SGHNT, CDR2 YENEEA. The CDR3 extends over 14 amino acids. Here the CDR3 DNA reads TGTGCCAGCAGCCCGGGGCAGGGGGATGATGGCTACACCTTC. Translating it yields CASSPGQGDDGYTF.

V and J are TRBV11-3 and TRBJ1-3; no definite D call. V gave up 1 base and J gave up 0 bases, with 7 bases separating them. The CDR3 spans 15 residues. In germline, CDR1 is SGHNT, CDR2 YENEEA. The CDR3 nucleotides read TGTGCCAGCAGCTTAGGGCTGATCTCTGGAAACACCATATATTTT. Amino acid sequence: CASSLGLISGNTIYF.

CDR3 loop: CASSSGLAGGQETQYF. The CDR3 coding sequence is TGTGCCAGCAGCTCCGGACTAGCGGGGGGGCAAGAGACCCAGTACTTC. The chain carries TRBV7-3 and TRBJ2-5; 15 nucleotides match TRBD2. With V trimmed by 4 bases and J by 2 bases, 2 bases remained unmatched. Germline assignment: CDR1 SGHTA and CDR2 FQGTGA. The CDR3 contains 16 residues.

This clone was picked up a small number of times. The genes are TRBV11-1 and TRBJ1-1; TRBD1 aligns across 7 bases. The CDR3 is 15 residues long. The V gene end was trimmed by 5 bases and the J gene end by 2 bases; junction bases not matched to a gene: 8. The germline CDR1 and CDR2 sequences are SGHAT and FQDESV (reference sequence). As DNA, the CDR3 is TGTGCCAGCAGCACACAGGGGCGGGGAAACACTGAAGCTTTCTTT. The encoded protein is CASSTQGRGNTEAFF. Full variable domain (remainder filled in from reference TRBV11-1 and TRBJ1-1): EAEVAQSPRYKITEKSQAVAFWCDPISGHATLYWYRQILGQGPELLVQFQDESVVDDSQLPKDRFSAERLKGVDSTLKIQPAELGDSAMYLCASSTQGRGNTEAFFGQGTRLTVV.